The entry below describes one TCR beta chain. Its antigen target is currently unknown. Per-base qualities were not stored, and no clone one base away is much larger. The data stem from a study of glioma-infiltrating T cells after dendritic cell vaccination (dated by TCRdb to between 2015 and 2016). Turning to the overall study: The cohort comprised around 15 glioblastoma patients from Phase I and II dendritic cell vaccination trials, 9 newly diagnosed and 6 with recurrent disease. Patients received autologous tumor lysate-pulsed dendritic cell vaccination between about 2003 and 2013. The vaccine was prepared from monocyte-derived dendritic cells that were cultured for 6 to 7 days with IL-4 and GM-CSF and then pulsed overnight with autologous tumor lysate. Three intradermal dendritic cell vaccine injections were administered to patients at biweekly intervals in the arm below the axilla. Tumor-infiltrating lymphocyte content was quantified and tumor and blood repertoires were compared in dendritic cell-vaccinated glioblastoma patients by deep sequencing of TCR beta CDR3 regions. Survival after dendritic cell vaccination was correlated with TCR sequencing metrics, such as TIL content and the overlap between tumor and blood repertoires. What the study reported, not specific to this receptor: The TCR overlap response model with three groups was called speculative and said to need prospective validation. Longer time to progression and overall survival after dendritic cell vaccination were predicted by higher estimated pretreatment TIL content. No direct relationship between TCR clonality and survival was found, suggesting that a diverse polyclonal response may matter. The cohort was small and heterogeneous, with few patients having full blood and tumor sets and even fewer initial-recurrent tumor pairs.

According to the study, the label for this sample's time point signals: after dendritic cell vaccination, including at tumor progression/relapse. Selection of patients required sufficient residual fresh-frozen tumor tissue and over two years of available survival data. An isocitrate dehydrogenase mutation was not carried by any of the glioblastoma patients, although molecular status was otherwise variable. PBMC were collected before vaccination, two weeks after the third vaccination, and at tumor progression if progression occurred. The Qiagen DNeasy Blood extraction Kit was used for extraction of genomic DNA. The CDR3 has 15 amino acids, counting the end cysteine and phenylalanine. This entry keeps only the CDR3 DNA: 45 bases, framed from base 1. Reading the germline V gene gives CDR1 SGHTA and CDR2 FQGNSA. For this chain, trimming is 2 bases at the V end and 6 bases at the J end, and the number of junction bases without a gene match is 6.

TCRB CDR3 regions were amplified from roughly 1.8 ug genomic DNA, or all available DNA if less, using the immunoSEQ assay. The multiplex PCR employed 60 forward primers targeting TCR V beta segments and 13 reverse primers targeting J beta segments. To estimate reads per starting template, synthetic control templates were spiked into each sample at limiting dilution. Sequencing produced 87 bp reads on the Illumina HiSeq System. In the paper's pipeline: To remove PCR and sequencing errors, closely related sequences were merged with a nearest neighbor algorithm. TCR overlap was measured as the percentage of unique tumor TCR beta sequences that were also present in the peripheral blood of the same patient. Held by TCRdb, this immuneACCESS table contains in-frame sequences only and omits some clones. Under half of the omission traces to an unresolved V gene where checked; the cause of the rest is unknown. The V and J calls and the clone size are those of that table, but D and trimming were determined from the DNA. The table for this sample lists fewer than 95,000 clones; less than 85% of them were counted only once. The ten largest make up 8.5% of the sample.

This TCR derives from a human donor with glioblastoma. The source was blood, collected after dendritic cell vaccination. The chain was built from TRBV7-2 and TRBJ2-1, with 8 bases in between that match TRBD2. The CDR3 has the sequence CASSLNYGRGNEQFF. Read as DNA, the sequence is TGTGCCAGCAGCTTAAACTACGGGAGGGGCAATGAGCAGTTCTTC.